A single sample gave rise to the 22 T cell receptor beta chains below, sequenced in a study of T cell repertoires in cytomegalovirus infection. Their target antigens are unknown. TCRdb used MiXCR to reprocess the reads, holding one entry per CDR3 protein. The sample records roughly 500,000 distinct CDR3 sequences, approximately 42% being singletons. Sequencing was performed on cultured PBMCs, taken from culture after CMV antigen stimulation. The receptors were sampled from a human donor in good health (CMV status not recorded). Some clones in this sample may be carry-over from other donors' samples.

This chain joins TRBV2 and TRBJ1-2, with 8 bases aligning to TRBD1. The V gene's germline CDR1 is SNHLY and CDR2 FYNNEI. V gave up 1 base and J gave up 4 bases; unmatched junction bases: 11. The CDR3 has 17 residues. The CDR3 protein is CASSEGPWTGLGYGYTF. The CDR3 DNA follows: TGTGCCAGCAGTGAAGGCCCCTGGACAGGGTTAGGCTATGGCTACACCTTC.

The J gene is TRBJ1-2, the V gene TRBV11-2; D is perhaps TRBD1 (5 bases). Trimming stripped 4 bases from V and 0 bases from J, with 15 bases between. This CDR3 region has 16 residues. Germline CDR1 is SGHAT and CDR2 is FQNNGV. CDR3 loop: CASSSPRGIANYGYTF. CDR3 nucleotide sequence: TGTGCCAGCAGCTCCCCTCGGGGGATAGCTAACTATGGCTACACCTTC.

V gene TRBV7-9 combines with J gene TRBJ2-1; a possible D gene is TRBD2 (8 bases). Germline-derived CDR1 and CDR2 are SEHNR and FQNEAQ (reference sequence). The CDR3 consists of 19 residues. Trimming removed 3 bases from V and 2 bases from J, with 23 bases in between. In DNA form, the CDR3 reads TGTGCCAGCAGCTTTCCGGTAGCGGGACAGAGCCTGGCCTACAATGAGCAGTTCTTC. Translated: CASSFPVAGQSLAYNEQFF.

The chain has TRBV18 and TRBJ1-1; D perhaps matches TRBD1 (5 bases). Germline V lookup: CDR1 KGHSH, CDR2 LQKENI. With 0 bases removed from V and 3 bases from J, the gap between germline ends came to 11 bases. The CDR3 runs to 15 residues. Here the CDR3 DNA reads TGTGCCAGCTCACCACCTCGACAGTACGACACTGAAGCTTTCTTT. This sequence encodes CASSPPRQYDTEAFF. Complete variable domain (other parts from reference TRBV18 and TRBJ1-1): NAGVMQNPRHLVRRRGQEARLRCSPMKGHSHVYWYRQLPEEGLKFMVYLQKENIIDESGMPKERFSAEFPKEGPSILRIQQVVRGDSAAYFCASSPPRQYDTEAFFGQGTRLTVV.

CDR3 in amino acids: CSARDSKIMNTEAFF. CDR3 in DNA: TGCAGTGCTAGGGACAGCAAAATAATGAACACTGAAGCTTTCTTT. The chain is built from TRBV20-1 and TRBJ1-1; perhaps TRBD1 as D (6 bases). V was pared by 3 bases and J by 0 bases, with 14 bases between. The CDR3 has 15 residues. CDR1 is DFQATT, CDR2 SNEGSKA, per germline (reference sequence).

The chain links TRBV29-1 to TRBJ2-7; TRBD1 aligns across 7 bases. CDR1 and CDR2 from the germline V gene are SQVTM and ANQGSEA. The CDR3 consists of 12 residues. J gave up 6 bases and V 7 bases, and 9 bases lay outside the gene matches. CDR3 DNA sequence: TGCAGCGGCCGGACAGGTCGGGGCGAGCAGTACTTC. It specifies CSGRTGRGEQYF.

The chain's CDR3 is CASSSPGATIPYGYTF. DNA of the CDR3: TGTGCCAGCAGTTCACCAGGGGCGACAATACCCTATGGCTACACCTTC. The rearrangement links TRBV28 to TRBJ1-2, with D possibly TRBD1 on 6 matching bases. This CDR3 has 16 residues. Trimming shortened V by 4 bases and J by 4 bases, and 19 bases separated the two germline ends. Per the germline V gene, CDR1 is MDHEN and CDR2 is SYDVKM.

This clonotype came up a few times. The genes are TRBV6-2 or TRBV6-3 and TRBJ1-1, with 9 bases that match TRBD1. Germline CDR1 reads MNHEY; CDR2 reads SVGEGT. The CDR3 spans 15 residues. V lost 7 bases and J lost 0; bases outside the gene matches: 6. The DNA for the CDR3 is TGTGCCAGCACCGACGGACAGGGGATGAACACTGAAGCTTTCTTT. Translated, it gives CASTDGQGMNTEAFF.

The J gene is TRBJ1-1, the V gene TRBV7-4; D is uncertain. Germline V gene data show CDR1 as SGHVT and CDR2 as SQSDAQ. Trimming pared 3 bases from V and 4 bases from J, leaving 6 bases between. This CDR3 region has 12 residues. The CDR3 DNA reads TGTGCCAGCAGCTTCTTTCTCACTGAAGCTTTCTTT. Translating it yields CASSFFLTEAFF.

The chain is built from TRBV12-5 and TRBJ2-6, with D perhaps TRBD1 or TRBD2 (5 bases each). CDR3 length equals 21 residues. The germline gives CDR1 LGHNT, CDR2 FRNRAP. The V end was cut by 5 bases, the J end by 0 bases, with 26 bases between. Written as DNA, the CDR3 is TGTGCTAGTGGTATAGTCAGGATACCGGGGACCCACCGCTCTGGGGCCAACGTCCTGACTTTC. This encodes CASGIVRIPGTHRSGANVLTF.

The J gene is TRBJ1-2, the V gene TRBV5-4; 8 bases fit TRBD1. V lost 4 bases to trimming and J lost 4 bases; unmatched junction nucleotides: 3. The CDR3 extends over 13 amino acids. CDR1 SGHNT and CDR2 YYREEE come from the germline V gene (reference sequence). The CDR3 region is CASSPGGRYGYTF. DNA of the CDR3: TGTGCCAGCAGCCCAGGGGGCCGCTATGGCTACACCTTC.

This chain links TRBV4-2 with TRBJ2-7; D not certain. Per the germline V gene, CDR1 is LGHNA and CDR2 is YNFKEQ. The CDR3 extends over 16 amino acids. Trimming removed 1 base at V and 0 bases at J, with 13 bases between. This CDR3 reads CASSQVSFQSSYEQYF. CDR3 DNA sequence: TGTGCCAGCAGCCAAGTGAGTTTCCAAAGCTCCTACGAGCAGTACTTC.

Only a few counts were recorded for this clonotype. V gene TRBV27 combines with J gene TRBJ1-1; 7 bases line up with TRBD1. The CDR3 length is 17 residues. Germline CDR1 reads MNHEY; CDR2 reads SMNVEV (reference sequence). The V segment lost 3 bases and the J segment 0 bases; nucleotides outside the gene matches: 10. The CDR3 DNA reads as TGTGCCAGCAGTTTCCGGGTGGCCGGGACAGTGAACACTGAAGCTTTCTTT. It yields the protein CASSFRVAGTVNTEAFF.

The chain links TRBV5-1 to TRBJ2-5; D is perhaps TRBD1 (6 bases). The CDR3 loop spans 16 amino acids. CDR1 is SGHRS and CDR2 is YFSETQ in the germline V gene. With 6 bases removed from V and 1 base from J, the gap between germline ends came to 19 bases. DNA of the CDR3: TGCGCCAGCAAATCTGACCCCAGAGGGGGCCAAGAGACCCAGTACTTC. Translating it yields CASKSDPRGGQETQYF.

This clonotype has only a few counts. The chain carries TRBV7-8 and TRBJ2-1; D might be TRBD1 or TRBD2, each matching 5 bases. This CDR3 spans 14 amino acids. Germline V gene sequence: CDR1 SGHVS, CDR2 FQNEAQ. Between the trimmed V and J ends, which lost 4 bases and 8 bases, there was a span of 15 bases. Written as DNA, the CDR3 is TGTGCCAGCAGCTCATGGGACCGTAGGGATGAGCAGTTCTTC. It encodes CASSSWDRRDEQFF.

The rearrangement uses TRBV9 and TRBJ1-1, with TRBD1 matching over 7 bases. This CDR3 has 14 amino acids. Germline V gene data show CDR1 as SGDLS and CDR2 as YYNGEE. Trimming at V came to 0 bases and at J to 4 bases, leaving 3 bases not matched to a gene. The CDR3 protein is CASSVGSGGTEAFF. CDR3 coding DNA: TGTGCCAGCAGCGTAGGTTCAGGGGGCACTGAAGCTTTCTTT. The variable domain in full, with the rest retrieved from reference TRBV9 and TRBJ1-1, is DSGVTQTPKHLITATGQRVTLRCSPRSGDLSVYWYQQSLDQGLQFLIQYYNGEERAKGNILERFSAQQFPDLHSELNLSSLELGDSALYFCASSVGSGGTEAFFGQGTRLTVV.

This clonotype was seen more than once but under ten times. The chain's CDR3 is CASSQGRGAGANVLTF. CDR3 DNA sequence: TGCGCCAGCAGCCAAGGCAGGGGGGCTGGGGCCAACGTCCTGACTTTC. This chain links TRBV4-1 with TRBJ2-6; TRBD1 is a possible D gene (7 bases). The germline V and J ends were trimmed by 1 base and 2 bases, with 9 bases remaining between them. The CDR3 loop spans 16 amino acids. The germline CDR1 and CDR2 sequences are MGHRA and YSYEKL.

The chain uses TRBV6-2 or TRBV6-3 and TRBJ2-2; the match to TRBD2 covers 7 bases. Trimming at V came to 4 bases and at J to 4 bases, leaving 6 bases not matched to a gene. The germline CDR1 and CDR2 sequences are MNHEY and SVGEGT. CDR3 length: 15 residues. CDR3 amino acids: CASSLAGDVTGELFF. The CDR3 DNA follows: TGTGCCAGCAGTTTGGCGGGAGATGTCACCGGGGAGCTGTTTTTT.

This clonotype was detected a few times. V gene TRBV7-2 combines with J gene TRBJ2-7; 9 bases map to TRBD1. This CDR3 has 14 residues. CDR1 SGHTA and CDR2 FQGNSA come from the germline V gene. V shed 5 bases and J 8 bases; nucleotides not matched to a gene: 10. CDR3 residues: CASSQTGGDYQQYF. The CDR3 DNA sequence: TGTGCCAGCAGCCAGACAGGGGGGGATTACCAGCAGTACTTC.

The CDR3 reads CASSYSKAAFF. The CDR3 region has the DNA TGTGCCAGCAGTTACTCGAAAGCGGCTTTCTTT. V and J are TRBV6-6 and TRBJ1-1, with unresolved D. This CDR3 contains 11 residues. The germline CDR1 and CDR2 sequences are MNHNY and SVGAGI (reference sequence). Trimming pared 0 bases from V and 11 bases from J, leaving 7 bases between.

The chain links TRBV20-1 to TRBJ1-2; a possible D gene is TRBD1 (5 bases). The germline V gene encodes CDR1 DFQATT and CDR2 SNEGSKA (reference sequence). CDR3 length: 13 amino acids. Trimming removed 5 bases from V and 6 bases from J, with 16 bases in between. CDR3 residues: CSAPVLGGDGYTF. For the CDR3, the DNA is TGCAGTGCTCCCGTCCTGGGGGGGGATGGCTACACCTTC.

The chain links TRBV10-3 to TRBJ2-2; TRBD1 matches at 8 bases. The ends lost 2 bases at V and 6 bases at J; junction bases unmatched: 11. Per germline, CDR1 ENHRY and CDR2 SYGVKD. The CDR3 length is 17 residues. The chain's CDR3 is CAISEPPGQGGPGELFF. CDR3 DNA sequence: TGTGCCATCAGTGAGCCCCCCGGACAGGGAGGACCCGGGGAGCTGTTTTTT.